This TCR beta chain was profiled in a study of shared clonotypes between healthy human individuals (dated by TCRdb to the early 2020s). At the level of the whole study: A couple of women and a few men aged 18 to 49 years were included in the cohort. For each donor, three plates each were used for CD4 naive and CD4 memory, two plates were used for CD8 naive, and one plate was used for CD8 memory. Between about 0.94 and 8.9 billion PBMCs per donor were obtained by leukapheresis. The study deeply sequenced blood TCR repertoires of five healthy adults to estimate repertoire size and the extent of clonotype sharing between individuals. To increase sequencing depth and limit assay-specific biases, different laboratories used diverse techniques to prepare libraries and sequence TCR repertoires.

What the work shows at the level of the full study, not this receptor alone: Higher generation probabilities were observed for clonotypes shared by all four sorted-subset donors than for non-shared clonotypes. Across a few donors, about 4.5% of naive CD4, 3.5% of naive CD8, approximately 2.5% of memory CD4, and approximately 0.4% of memory CD8 clonotypes were shared. Even with the large sequencing depth, rarefaction of the sorted-subset datasets indicated that sequencing was incomplete. Pairwise subsampling led to the expectation that sequencing depth would affect the degree of clonotype sharing among donors. The genetic and exposure-history diversity represented was limited by the small number of donors. Sampling was restricted to blood, and TCR repertoires in tissues likely differ from the TCR repertoires found in blood. Larger estimated clonotype richness was generally found for naive subsets than for memory subsets.

Via the germline V gene, CDR1 is SGHTA and CDR2 FQGNSA. The CDR3 runs 15 residues from the cysteine to the phenylalanine. Only the CDR3 portion is preserved as DNA: 45 bases, with reading frame beginning at the first base. Deletion took 4 bases off V and 5 bases off J, with a span of 15 bases between the germline ends. This clone showed up just a few times. This receptor's antigen is unknown. No much larger clone is present one base from it, and per-base qualities are unavailable. Donors were healthy HIV-negative adults with no recently reported acute infections or vaccinations. Every donor was a Caucasian adult living in Nashville, Tennessee, USA. CD4+ T cells were enriched by magnetic negative selection, after which naive cells were positively selected on CD45RA and the negative fraction was taken as the memory subset. Blood was collected by leukapheresis, and PBMCs were isolated by Ficoll-Histopaque density gradient centrifugation and then cryopreserved in liquid nitrogen vapor phase. Purity and quantity of every magnetically sorted T cell population were checked by analytical flow cytometry. Genomic DNA was isolated from every sorted fraction and measured by UV absorbance on a Nanodrop 2000c.

Using the deep immunoSEQ assay, TCR CDR3 regions were amplified from genomic DNA by multiplex PCR. Genomic DNA extracted from each cell subset was distributed evenly over all wells of several immunoSEQ 96-well plates, and each plate served as one replicate. For sorted subsets, 150 to 250 ng genomic DNA, equal to 25,000 to 35,000 T cell genomes, was loaded into each replicate PCR. Purified libraries were quantified with a Qubit 3.0 fluorometer, sized on a Bioanalyzer 2100, and re-quantified with the KAPA Library Quantification kit. Every immunoSEQ 96-well plate was sequenced on a dedicated single-read 150-cycle Illumina NextSeq 550 flow cell. For the original study's pipeline: Because the immunoSEQ output included only junctional sequences and no quality scores, the filtering could not be the same as the filtering used for full-length reads. Sequences were annotated with PyIR, a Python wrapper for IgBLAST v1.9, and V/J genes and CDR3 were assigned using IMGT germline references. Reads were removed for weak V/J assignments (E-value above 1e-6), missing CDR3, stop codons, out-of-frame junctions, or ambiguous translated residues. V3J clonotypes were defined as sequences sharing the same inferred V gene, J gene, and CDR3 amino acid sequence. Percentage overlap between repertoires was calculated by dividing the number of shared unique clonotypes by the size of the smaller repertoire. RTK rarefaction, the Chao1 estimator, and Recon v2.1 estimates of unobserved clonotypes were used to assess repertoire richness. For all TCRbeta clonotypes obtained by the gDNA method from a handful of donors, generation probabilities were computed with OLGA. In TCRdb, the immuneACCESS table is reduced to in-frame sequences with V and J assigned. These tables do not hold every clone; where another copy was compared, an unresolved V gene accounts for under half, and the others remain unexplained. That table is the source of V, J and clone size, and D and trimming were worked out from the DNA. The sample contains about 1 million clones, more than 65% of them found a single time. The top ten constitute approximately 1.5% of the sample.

The receptor was isolated from a man between 18 and 29 years old in good health. The chain links TRBV7-2 with TRBJ2-4, with the D call perhaps TRBD1 or TRBD2, as 6 bases match in each case. Material for sequencing was memory CD4+ T cells sorted from blood. This sample's cell subset or site label indicates: CD45RA-negative fraction. The CDR3 loop reads CASSSLGGGQNIQYF. The bases read TGTGCCAGCAGCTCGCTCGGAGGGGGACAAAACATTCAGTACTTC.